Detailed here is one TCR beta chain. This clone was found a few times. Its antigen specificity is not known. The record has no base qualities; no much larger clone is one base away. This sample is drawn from a study of cytomegalovirus exposure and HLA in healthy donors (dated by TCRdb to about 2017). With respect to the entire study: An earlier analysis of several hundred of the donors reported 276 Gb of sequence data and 117 million unique TCR beta sequences obtained from about 179 million T cells. Rather than using new phenotypic data, the later analysis identified candidate immune exposures from TCR beta sequences and from how often those sequences occurred across donors. Across 300 to 500 genotyped donors of the cohort, an average of about 200,000 unique TCR beta nucleotide sequences per donor were sequenced, and about a sixth of those sequences were non-productive. A later analysis re-analyzed previously published TCR beta repertoires from 500 to 700 donors and added high-resolution HLA genotyping to study TCR occurrence patterns. HLA typing covered class I and class II loci at four-digit resolution. The study combined high-throughput TCR immunosequencing, statistical association of individual TCRs with disease status, and machine learning to predict cytomegalovirus infection status. Alongside the repertoire data, information on donor age, sex, ethnicity and CMV serostatus was compiled. An early release that covered more than 550 HLA-typed donors contained approximately 300 gigabases of sequencing data and approximately 85 million unique TCR sequences. The aim of the study was to test whether cataloging public T cell receptors could identify signatures of past pathogen exposure. Genome-wide SNP genotypes for about 60% of the roughly 670 donors were used in a later genetic analysis, which treated that subset as a discovery cohort. The number of donors typed differed by locus, with 629-630 for A, B, C, DRB1 and DQB1, more than 500 for DQA1, over 600 for DPA1, and 400 to 490 for DPB1. Of the approximately 400 genotyped donors, roughly 80% were placed in the genetic ancestry cluster associated with self-reported Caucasian donors. All discovery cohort repertoires had been generated on a single sequencing platform. An earlier analysis of 500 to 650 of the donors applied high-throughput TCR beta sequencing to assess whether each TCR beta V gene segment acted as functional or pseudogenic. A separate validation cohort of more than 100 different subjects was used in addition to the 666-subject first cohort. Roughly five DR-DQ haplotypes were treated as single units for association and clustering because of strong linkage in the cohort. The study used immunosequencing to profile the T cell repertoires of 600 to 850 subjects and linked those repertoires to cytomegalovirus serostatus.

The CDR3 numbers 16 residues from cysteine through phenylalanine. Here the CDR3 DNA is all that survives: 48 bases in frame from base 1. The germline V gene specifies MNHNS as CDR1 and SASEGT as CDR2. V loses 4 bases at its end and J loses 5 bases; junction bases beyond the gene matches: 7. The protocol used for the library was the immunoSEQ multiplex PCR assay. For the multiplex PCR, a mixture combining 60 forward primers for TCR Vbeta segments and 13 reverse primers for TCR Jbeta segments was used. The CDR3 region of rearranged TCR beta genes was amplified from genomic DNA with a multiplex PCR assay. The amplified TCR beta libraries were sequenced on the Illumina HiSeq System as 87-base-pair reads. As for the authors' bioinformatics: A later analysis counted about 80 million unique TCR beta chains across the 500 to 850 repertoires, and roughly 10 million of these chains were shared by at least two donors. To remove PCR and sequencing errors, raw reads were error-corrected and collapsed into unique sequences using a nearest-neighbor algorithm that merged closely related sequences. To assign V, D and J gene segments, CDR3 sequences were aligned to IMGT reference sequences. Each retained sequence needed at least a six-nucleotide match to both a V gene segment and a J gene segment. A rearrangement counted as productive if the CDR3 had no stop codons and remained in frame with V and J, and every other rearrangement counted as non-productive. CDR3 was defined by IMGT convention, running from the second conserved V-encoded cysteine to the conserved J-encoded phenylalanine. In an earlier analysis of more than 550 of the donors, sequences lacking an unambiguous match to a single V gene segment were excluded. An earlier analysis of a few hundred of the donors called V segments functional above 56.7% productive rearrangements and segregating when the between-donor standard deviation exceeded 5%. A statistical classification framework was built to diagnose cytomegalovirus status from the catalog of TCR beta chain sequences. In a later analysis, TCR nucleotide sequences were compared against IMGT/GENE-DB human TR gene sequences so that V and J genes could be assigned. A later analysis assigned CDR3 sequences and most-parsimonious VDJ recombination scenarios with the TCRdist pipeline. In a later analysis, each TCR beta chain was defined by its CDR3 amino acid sequence together with its V-gene family, and reads lacking a unique V-gene family were excluded. As a way to deal with suspected cross-contamination and a sequencing artifact, a later analysis dropped approximately 590 nucleotide sequences that were highly shared and had low generation probability. For each public chain, a later analysis derived a clonal expansion index from normalized ranks of inferred template counts within each repertoire. In a later analysis, generation probabilities were computed with a VDJ recombination model fitted to out-of-frame rearrangements, and the resulting probabilities were checked against IGoR. In a later analysis, TCR-TCR, TCR-HLA and TCR-CMV co-occurrence was scored with hypergeometric tests, and a repertoire-size bias correction was applied to TCR pairs. False discovery rates were estimated in a later analysis by permuting HLA or CMV assignments 20 times. In a later analysis, co-occurring TCRs were grouped using DBSCAN, with TCRdist sequence similarity added in when clustering inside HLA-allele-positive subsets. Repertoires with fewer than 30,000 or more than 120,000 public chains, plus five repertoires with anomalous nucleotide sharing, were excluded from co-occurrence clustering. TCRdb re-hosts the immuneACCESS table, in-frame sequences only. Its copies lack some clones; in the studies checked, an unresolved V gene accounts for under half of them, and the cause for the rest is not known. V and J calls and clone size follow that table, whereas D and trimming were derived from the DNA. The sample table lists some 110,000 clones, around 66% of them with a count of one. Roughly 1.4% of the sample belongs to the ten largest clones.

General conclusions and limits of the study: In this cohort, only TCR beta chains were sequenced, and detectable features were limited by the absence of alpha or paired-chain data. The classifier was reported to diagnose cytomegalovirus status with high specificity and sensitivity in both the original cohort and the validation cohort. Because the 87-base-pair reads could not distinguish some IMGT-functional V segments, including TRBV6-2 and TRBV6-3, those segments were excluded. In vitro tests confirmed that a few of the cytomegalovirus-associated TCR beta chains recognize cytomegalovirus antigens. Because HLA typing was unavailable for some donors at each locus, only the typed subset was used in association tests. In a later genetic analysis, a missense DCLRE1C variant was associated with V-gene and J-gene trimming of TCR beta chains, and the association was replicated in an independent cohort. Over 15 rarely observed V segments, including chromosome 9 orphons, were excluded from the earlier analysis of a few hundred of the donors because counts were too low. When HLA alleles, especially DR and DQ, strongly co-occurred, TCR associations were difficult to assign to individual alleles. Broadly in line with IMGT annotations, most TCR beta V segments showed up in productive rearrangements about 87% or about 30% of the time in an earlier analysis of 587 of the donors. Compared with the roughly 700-donor mean, donors in an Asian-associated ancestry cluster had fewer N-insertions in productive TCRs, according to a later genetic analysis. Roughly uniform sequencing depth across donors was assumed in presence/absence analyses, although this assumption may not hold. Linkage disequilibrium might explain the correlated functional status among segregating V segments, but an unknown experimental factor could not be excluded. According to the authors, the approach could potentially be generalized to other disease states and immunological phenotypes. A group of highly shared sequence variants was considered likely to be a technical artifact of the sequencing pipeline. A later analysis found that HLA-associated TCR beta chains were more clonally expanded and had lower generation probabilities than equally common non-associated chains. According to a later analysis, TCR association rates differed among HLA loci, with DRB1 alleles showing the most associated TCRs and HLA-C alleles showing the fewest. For the cohort, immune exposure information was limited to CMV serostatus. Most CMV-associated TCR beta chains appeared to be HLA-restricted in a later analysis, and the HLA associations seemed to be driven largely by CMV exposure. Several of the top co-occurrence clusters appeared to be linked to parvovirus B19, influenza, CMV and Epstein-Barr virus, according to a later analysis. Most TCR sequences were observed very rarely across donors, whereas some public TCRs were present in many individuals. In the study, about 150 TCR beta chains were listed as associated with cytomegalovirus. In a later analysis, about 16,000 TCR beta sequences were associated with specific HLA alleles at a false discovery rate of 0.05. A further reported finding was that TCR beta sequences accurately predicted the HLA-A and HLA-B alleles for most subjects in the first cohort.

The cohort consisted of 666 healthy bone marrow donors. At the time of sampling, every cohort member was nominally healthy, though immune exposures that went unrecorded were likely present. The donor tested CMV seronegative, placing the donor among the 352 seronegative members of the cohort. A peripheral blood sample was provided by each donor, and peripheral blood mononuclear cells were used for TCR beta sequencing. Genomic DNA extraction from the blood cell samples was performed with the Qiagen DNeasy Blood Extraction Kit. The clonotype comes from a young man in good health and CMV-seronegative. This receptor chain uses TRBV6-1 and TRBJ2-3; 12 middle bases align to TRBD2. Sample: PBMCs. The nucleotide sequence reads TGTGCCAGCAGTGTCGGACTAGCGGGATGGGGAGATACGCAGTATTTT. Protein translation: CASSVGLAGWGDTQYF.